A single sample gave rise to the 20 T cell receptor beta chains below, sequenced in a study of beta chain features in type 1 diabetes (dated 2018 in TCRdb). Findings and caveats that apply to the study as a whole: Type 1 diabetes patients showed a moderate but significant shortening of TCRB CDR3 length in all four CD4+ subsets.

Library construction relied on the immunoSEQ multiplex PCR assay. All of the isolated RNA was reverse transcribed with the High Capacity cDNA Reverse Transcription Kit, so expressed TCRB transcripts were sequenced. TCRdb re-hosts the immuneACCESS table, in-frame sequences only. Its copies lack some clones; in the studies checked, an unresolved V gene accounts for under half of them, and the cause for the rest is not known. The sample records more than 250,000 clones, roughly 20% of which are singletons. The ten largest clones represent more than 0.025% of the sample. The antigens these receptors bind are not known. The specimen was naive CD4+ T cells from blood. Sample cell subset or site, as interpreted from the label and publication: true naive CD4+ T cells. These receptors all come from a woman aged 40 to 50 with type 1 diabetes.

The chain has TRBV18 and TRBJ2-1; 9 bases are shared with TRBD1. CDR1 KGHSH and CDR2 LQKENI come from the germline V gene. The V and J ends lost 5 bases and 2 bases, in that order; junction bases with no gene match: 1. This CDR3 spans 14 amino acids. The CDR3 is CASSGTGTYNEQFF. CDR3 DNA sequence: TGTGCCAGCTCAGGGACAGGGACCTACAATGAGCAGTTCTTC.

This clone was seen a few times. V and J are TRBV28 and TRBJ2-7; TRBD2 matches at 10 bases. The CDR3 runs to 18 residues. Germline values: CDR1 MDHEN, CDR2 SYDVKM. V dropped 4 bases and J dropped 0; count of bases not matched to a gene: 12. CDR3 in amino acids: CASSSHGTSDASSYEQYF. CDR3 nucleotide sequence: TGTGCCAGCAGTTCCCACGGGACTAGCGATGCCTCCTCCTACGAGCAGTACTTC.

The V gene is TRBV4-2, the J gene TRBJ1-1; D not certain. V was trimmed by 4 bases and J by 1 base, leaving 7 bases between them. The length of the CDR3 is 13 residues. From germline, CDR1 is LGHNA and CDR2 YNFKEQ. The CDR3 DNA sequence: TGTGCCAGCAGCCCCTCGGGGAACACTGAAGCTTTCTTT. It codes for CASSPSGNTEAFF.

The gene calls are TRBV2 and TRBJ2-7; D gene uncertain. This CDR3 is 14 amino acids long. CDR1 and CDR2 from the germline V gene are SNHLY and FYNNEI. The ends were cut back, 6 bases at V and 3 bases at J, with 15 bases in the middle. Written as DNA, the CDR3 is TGTGCCAGCAGCGCGAGGCCCGACGTCTACGAGCAGTACTTC. Amino acid sequence: CASSARPDVYEQYF.

This clone occurred a few times. The chain has TRBV4-3 and TRBJ2-2; D call uncertain. This CDR3 region has 14 residues. V was trimmed by 7 bases and J by 3 bases, leaving 12 bases between them. Germline CDR1 LGHNA, CDR2 YSLEER. The DNA for the CDR3 is TGCGCCAGCACCCGCTCCTCGGACACCGGGGAGCTGTTTTTT. Translating gives CASTRSSDTGELFF.

CDR3 loop: CASSSQRGGVRADTQYF. In DNA form, the CDR3 reads TGTGCCAGCAGTTCCCAGCGGGGGGGCGTAAGGGCAGATACGCAGTATTTT. The chain links TRBV28 to TRBJ2-3; 10 nucleotides match TRBD2. V lost 4 bases and J lost 4; bases outside the gene matches: 11. Per germline, CDR1 MDHEN and CDR2 SYDVKM. The CDR3 is 17 amino acids.

This clone came up a few times. This chain connects TRBV29-1 to TRBJ1-2, with 7 bases aligning to TRBD1. Looked up from germline, CDR1 is SQVTM and CDR2 is ANQGSEA. The ends lost 0 bases at V and 9 bases at J; junction bases unmatched: 4. CDR3 size: 12 residues. The CDR3 spells CSVEDTGVSYTF. The DNA for the CDR3 is TGCAGCGTTGAAGATACAGGGGTGAGCTACACCTTC. The variable domain in full, with the rest retrieved from reference TRBV29-1 and TRBJ1-2, is SAVISQKPSRDICQRGTSLTIQCQVDSQVTMMFWYRQQPGQSLTLIATANQGSEATYESGFVIDKFPISRPNLTFSTLTVSNMSPEDSSIYLCSVEDTGVSYTFGSGTRLTVV.

The table lists this clone with a few counts. This sequence joins TRBV18 and TRBJ1-5; 11 nucleotides agree with TRBD1. Germline lookup yields CDR1 KGHSH and CDR2 LQKENI. The trim removed 6 bases at V and 4 bases at J, leaving 11 bases unmatched. The CDR3 sequence is 17 residues long. The CDR3 DNA is TGTGCCAGCTCGTTCTCAGGGACAGGGGGTTATAATCAGCCCCAGCATTTT. Translation: CASSFSGTGGYNQPQHF.

V usage is TRBV11-1 and J usage is TRBJ2-5; no firm D call. This CDR3 contains 13 residues. Germline-derived CDR1 and CDR2 are SGHAT and FQDESV (reference sequence). The V end was cut by 3 bases, the J end by 2 bases, with 7 bases between. CDR3 DNA sequence: TGTGCCAGCAGCTTCAGTCCGCAAGAGACCCAGTACTTC. Translation: CASSFSPQETQYF.

The chain carries TRBV9 and TRBJ2-3; tentative D call: TRBD1 (6 bases). Per the germline V gene, CDR1 is SGDLS and CDR2 is YYNGEE. Trimming removed 4 bases at V and 2 bases at J, with 11 bases between. This CDR3 contains 14 residues. The CDR3 loop reads CASSSRQDTDTQYF. The CDR3 nucleotides read TGTGCCAGCAGCTCACGACAGGACACAGATACGCAGTATTTT.

V and J are TRBV5-6 and TRBJ1-3, with D unclear. Per germline, CDR1 SGHDT and CDR2 YYEEEE. V was clipped by 0 bases and J by 4 bases, with 11 bases between them. The CDR3 totals 15 residues. Here the CDR3 reads CASSLAQSNGNTIYF. The DNA of the CDR3 is TGTGCCAGCAGCTTGGCCCAGTCAAACGGAAACACCATATATTTT.

This chain connects TRBV25-1 to TRBJ1-1; 7 nucleotides match TRBD1. The CDR3 totals 14 residues. Germline trimming cut 8 bases from V and 6 bases from J; bases unmatched to any gene: 12. Germline V lookup: CDR1 MGHDK, CDR2 SYGVNS. CDR3 residues: CASSPTGRSAEAFF. For the CDR3, the DNA is TGTGCCAGCTCACCGACAGGGAGGTCGGCTGAAGCTTTCTTT.

The V call is TRBV5-4, the J call TRBJ2-5, with TRBD1 as a possible D gene (6 bases). CDR1 and CDR2 (germline): SGHNT, YYREEE (reference sequence). Between the trimmed V and J ends, which lost 0 bases and 7 bases, there was a span of 10 bases. The CDR3 has 13 residues. CDR3 sequence reads: CASSLEQGWTQYF. The CDR3, as DNA: TGTGCCAGCAGCTTGGAGCAGGGGTGGACCCAGTACTTC.

The chain combines TRBV5-6 with TRBJ1-1, with D perhaps TRBD1 (5 bases). The V and J ends lost 1 base and 0 bases respectively, with 13 bases between them. The CDR3 totals 16 residues. The V gene's germline CDR1 is SGHDT and CDR2 YYEEEE. CDR3 sequence reads: CASSLPGEPLNTEAFF. In DNA, the CDR3 is TGTGCCAGCAGCTTGCCGGGGGAACCATTGAACACTGAAGCTTTCTTT.

The rearrangement joins TRBV5-8 to TRBJ2-1, with 8 positions matching TRBD1. Germline trimming cut 4 bases from V and 0 bases from J; bases unmatched to any gene: 3. The CDR3 covers 15 residues. Germline V gives CDR1 SGHTS, CDR2 YDEGEE. For the CDR3, the DNA is TGTGCCAGCAGCCGGACAGGGAGCTCCTACAATGAGCAGTTCTTC. It encodes CASSRTGSSYNEQFF.

This chain connects TRBV7-2 to TRBJ2-3; tentatively, D is TRBD1 (5 bases). Germline V gene data show CDR1 as SGHTA and CDR2 as FQGNSA. CDR3 size: 17 residues. The V end lost 4 bases, the J end lost 6 bases, and 23 bases lay between the germline ends. The CDR3 bases are TGTGCCAGCAGCTGGGGTACGACCAGCCAGGGATGGGATACGCAGTATTTT. Its translation: CASSWGTTSQGWDTQYF.

The chain combines TRBV7-3 with TRBJ1-1; 8 positions match TRBD1. The V and J ends lost 4 bases and 7 bases, in that order; junction bases with no gene match: 8. The CDR3 contains 14 residues. The germline V gene encodes CDR1 SGHTA and CDR2 FQGTGA. CDR3 in amino acids: CASSSMGQEDEAFF. The DNA for the CDR3 is TGTGCCAGCAGCTCAATGGGACAGGAAGATGAAGCTTTCTTT.

A few counts support this clone. This rearrangement joins TRBV30 to TRBJ1-5; a possible D gene is TRBD1 (5 bases). Trimming left V 3 bases short and J 2 bases short, with 11 bases between. Germline assignment: CDR1 GTSNPN and CDR2 SVGIG (reference sequence). The CDR3 is 14 residues long. The CDR3 DNA reads TGTGCCTGGAGCGCCTCGGGGGGCAATCAGCCCCAGCATTTT. Translation gives CAWSASGGNQPQHF.

In its sample, this clone was seen a few times. V and J are TRBV29-1 and TRBJ2-5; 9 nucleotides agree with TRBD1. This CDR3 has 14 amino acids. J was trimmed by 5 bases and V by 3 bases; bases with no gene match: 7. Germline V gene lookup returns CDR1 SQVTM and CDR2 ANQGSEA. Here the CDR3 DNA reads TGCAGCGTTGACGCGGACAGGGGATCGGAGACCCAGTACTTC. It translates to CSVDADRGSETQYF.

This clone was picked up a small number of times. The J gene is TRBJ1-2, the V gene TRBV2; 8 nucleotides align to TRBD1. The ends lost 9 bases at V and 2 bases at J; junction bases unmatched: 5. This CDR3 region has 13 residues. CDR1 is SNHLY and CDR2 is FYNNEI in the germline V gene. CDR3 nucleotides: TGTGCCAGTGCAGGGGGCGCAAACTATGGCTACACCTTC. As protein: CASAGGANYGYTF.